This T cell receptor (beta chain) was recovered during a study of control samples from healthy donors and cancer patients. Clones were read by immunoSEQ multiplex PCR, and TCRdb kept only the in-frame ones, dropping some. The table has around 100,000 clones, 75% to 90% seen once. V was cut by 0 bases and J by 7 bases, with 18 bases left in between. Germline CDR1 reads SGHTA; CDR2 reads FQGNSA. The CDR3 contains 16 residues. The specimen sequenced was PBMCs. The chain combines TRBV7-2 with TRBJ1-1, with D possibly matching TRBD1 (5 bases). This TCR came from a man aged 55 to 70 with lung cancer. The CDR3 nucleotides read TGTGCCAGCAGCTTAGCCCTTTGGGGAGGGGAATATGAAGCTTTCTTT. This codes for CASSLALWGGEYEAFF.